This is a list of T cell receptor beta chains from one sample in a study of blood T cell repertoires in COVID-19. Sequencing was performed with immunoSEQ multiplex PCR; in TCRdb, only in-frame clones are kept and a portion is missing. Seen here are around 300,000 clones, around 88% observed once, and the top ten hold approximately 1.6%. What was sequenced was peripheral blood. The receptor set was obtained from a woman in her twenties or thirties with COVID-19, enrolled during active disease. Both conserved end residues are part of each CDR3.

>TRBJ2-1|TRBV5-1
CASLQAPGQGSNEQFF
>TRBJ1-1|TRBV2
CASNRQGSGGEAFF
>TRBJ1-1|TRBV7-8
CASSLSGGVTEAFF
>TRBJ1-5|TRBV6-5
CASRPDRRSNQPQHF
>TRBJ1-5|TRBV5-1
CASSLGQDFQPQHF
>TRBJ1-1|TRBV11-3
CASSLGRRTEAFF
>TRBJ2-3|TRBV5-1
CASSLFSGGPPTPDTQYF
>TRBJ1-2|TRBV11-2
CASSPDSSYGYTF
>TRBJ2-4|TRBV5-3
CARSPRTSLAKNIQYF
>TRBJ1-5|TRBV7-4
CASSLGDRRYQPQHF
>TRBJ1-1|TRBV7-9
CASSLTTGNTEAFF